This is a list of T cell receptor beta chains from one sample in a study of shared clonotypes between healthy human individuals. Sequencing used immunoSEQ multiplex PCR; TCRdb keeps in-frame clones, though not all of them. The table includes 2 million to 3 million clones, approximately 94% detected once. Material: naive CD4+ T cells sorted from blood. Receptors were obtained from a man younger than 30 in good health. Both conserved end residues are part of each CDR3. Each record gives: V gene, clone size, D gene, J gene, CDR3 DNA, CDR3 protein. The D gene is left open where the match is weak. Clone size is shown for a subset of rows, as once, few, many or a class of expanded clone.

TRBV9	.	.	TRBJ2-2	TGTGCCAGCAGCGTAGCCCCCGCCCCCAGCGCGAACACCGGGGAGCTGTTTTTT	CASSVAPAPSANTGELFF
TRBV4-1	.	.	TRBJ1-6	TGCGCCAGCAGCCAAGATCCGCAGGCTGGAAATTCACCCCTCCACTTT	CASSQDPQAGNSPLHF
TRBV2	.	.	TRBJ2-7	TGTGCCAGCAAGCCAGGGGAAGCGGACGAGCAGTACTTC	CASKPGEADEQYF
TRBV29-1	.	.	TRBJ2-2	TGCAGCGCCGGAGGGGCCGGGGAGCTGTTTTTT	CSAGGAGELFF
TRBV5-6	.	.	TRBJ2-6	TGTGCCAGCAGCTTGGGGGCAGGACCCTCTACCAACGTCCTGACTTTC	CASSLGAGPSTNVLTF
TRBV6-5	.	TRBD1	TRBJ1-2	TGTGCCAGCAGTACCGACAGGGTAGCTGGCTACACCTTC	CASSTDRVAGYTF
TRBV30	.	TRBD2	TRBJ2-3	TGTGCCTGGAGTCGAGGACTAGCGGGAGTGGTGGGCACAGATACGCAGTATTTT	CAWSRGLAGVVGTDTQYF
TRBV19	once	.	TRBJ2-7	TGTGCCAGTAGTATTGATGGGGGCTCCTACGAGCAGTACTTC	CASSIDGGSYEQYF
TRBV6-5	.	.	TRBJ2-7	TGTGCCAGCAGTTACCGGGACTCAGGGGGGTACGAGCAGTACTTC	CASSYRDSGGYEQYF
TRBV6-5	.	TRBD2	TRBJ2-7	TGTGCCAGCAGCCGCGGGGGTTCCTACGAGCAGTACTTC	CASSRGGSYEQYF
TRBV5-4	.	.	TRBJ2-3	TGTGCAGAGCAGGCGCCCGGCACAGATACGCAGTATTTT	CAEQAPGTDTQYF
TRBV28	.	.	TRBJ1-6	TGTGCCAGCAGTTTCTCGCTGAGGCCTCCCCTCCACTTT	CASSFSLRPPLHF